This T cell receptor (beta chain) is from a study of cytomegalovirus exposure and HLA in healthy donors. Background on the study: In a previous analysis, around 110 million unique TCR beta sequences were found from about 190 million T cells.

As regards this clone: Its antigen is unknown.

Primers included in the PCR were 60 Vbeta and 13 Jbeta primers. The repertoire was sequenced with immunoSEQ multiplex PCR; TCRdb's copy has only in-frame clones and lacks some. The sample holds about 160,000 clones, 70% to 80% seen once. Whole-study findings and limits: In a later analysis, across HLA loci, associated TCR counts were highest for DRB1, lowest for HLA-C.

Trimming cost V 5 bases and J 1 base, with 15 bases left between them. The germline CDR1 and CDR2 sequences are LNHDA and SQIVND (reference sequence). The CDR3 runs to 15 residues. The chain couples TRBV19 to TRBJ2-7, with D tentatively TRBD2 (6 bases). The sequence was obtained from a human donor in good health. Input material: PBMCs. The CDR3 sequence is CASSSRLDLSYEQYF. In nucleotides, the CDR3 is TGTGCCAGTAGTTCCCGACTAGACCTTTCCTACGAGCAGTACTTC.